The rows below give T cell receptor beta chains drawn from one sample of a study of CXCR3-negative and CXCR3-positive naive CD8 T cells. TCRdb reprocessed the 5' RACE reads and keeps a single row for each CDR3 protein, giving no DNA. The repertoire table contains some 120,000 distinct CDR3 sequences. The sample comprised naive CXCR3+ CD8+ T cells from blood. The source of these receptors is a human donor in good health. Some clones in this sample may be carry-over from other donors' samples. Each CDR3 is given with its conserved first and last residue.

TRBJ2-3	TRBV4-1	CASSPATDTQYF
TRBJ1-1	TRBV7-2	CASSLAGFGQNTEAFF
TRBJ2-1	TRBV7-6	CASSLVQGEYNEQFF
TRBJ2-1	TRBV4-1	CASSQEAGRNEQFF
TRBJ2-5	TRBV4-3	CASSQDSGTGQETQYF
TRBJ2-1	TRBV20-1	CSARDRGQPSYNEQFF
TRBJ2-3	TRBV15	CATRATDTQYF
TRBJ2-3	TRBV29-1	CSVVPSSKTDTQYF
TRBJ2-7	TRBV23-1	CASSHIKVTDTYEQYF
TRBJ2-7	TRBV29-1	CSVVLDGSSYEQYF
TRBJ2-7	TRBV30	CAWSAGTSGGTYEQYF
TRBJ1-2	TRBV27	CASSLRTGEGYTF
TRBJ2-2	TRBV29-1	CSVVLTGIATGELFF
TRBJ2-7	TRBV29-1	CSSRDQGYEQYF
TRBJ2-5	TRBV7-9	CASSPTGGLQETQYF
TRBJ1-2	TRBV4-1	CASSRTDSPSYGYTF
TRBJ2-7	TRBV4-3	CASSQDWTGAYEQYF
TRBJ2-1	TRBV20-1	CSARTSGQEYEQFF
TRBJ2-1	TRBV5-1	CASSLGGFDEQFF
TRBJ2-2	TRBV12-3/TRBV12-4	CASSTSDGGELFF
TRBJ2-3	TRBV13	CASSPFAVGESLTDTQYF
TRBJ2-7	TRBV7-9	CASSFGDSPSTKQYF
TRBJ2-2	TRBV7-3	CASSARGTSGSGGELFF
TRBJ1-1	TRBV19	CASSPRRDRTTEAFF
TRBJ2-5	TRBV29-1	CSVELAAPETQYF
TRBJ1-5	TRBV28	CASTLGPGASNQPQHF
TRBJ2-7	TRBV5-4	CASSLARTSGRAFPYEQYF
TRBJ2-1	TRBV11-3	CASSGGREQFF
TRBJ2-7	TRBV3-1	CASSPPGTAPYEQYF
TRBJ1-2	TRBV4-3	CASSPTTSGAFGGYTF
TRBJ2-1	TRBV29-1	CSVTSGTLFDEQFF
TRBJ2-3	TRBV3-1	CASSQGRGTTDTQYF
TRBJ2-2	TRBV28	CASNGGGDWTGELFF
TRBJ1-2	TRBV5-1	CASSPWDSSDYGYTF
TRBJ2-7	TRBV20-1	CSAGDGGGPSYEQYF
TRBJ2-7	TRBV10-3	CAISDSGSSYSYEQYF
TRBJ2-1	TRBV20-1	CSARDSWGRTMTEQFF
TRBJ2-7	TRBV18	CASSPGDTSYEQYF
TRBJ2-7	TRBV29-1	CSVTGQGVYEQYF
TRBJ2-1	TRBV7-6	CASSADPGLANEQFF
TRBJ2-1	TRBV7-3	CASSAGLAGVEQFF
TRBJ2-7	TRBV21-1	CASSKARQVPRDYEQYF
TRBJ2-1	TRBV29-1	CSVRALGEQFF
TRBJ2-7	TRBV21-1	CASSKEEEQYF
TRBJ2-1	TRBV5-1	CASSAGQGDDNEQFF
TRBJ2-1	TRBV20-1	CSARDGLAAISYNEQLF
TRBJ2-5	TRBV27	CASSLGDGETQYF